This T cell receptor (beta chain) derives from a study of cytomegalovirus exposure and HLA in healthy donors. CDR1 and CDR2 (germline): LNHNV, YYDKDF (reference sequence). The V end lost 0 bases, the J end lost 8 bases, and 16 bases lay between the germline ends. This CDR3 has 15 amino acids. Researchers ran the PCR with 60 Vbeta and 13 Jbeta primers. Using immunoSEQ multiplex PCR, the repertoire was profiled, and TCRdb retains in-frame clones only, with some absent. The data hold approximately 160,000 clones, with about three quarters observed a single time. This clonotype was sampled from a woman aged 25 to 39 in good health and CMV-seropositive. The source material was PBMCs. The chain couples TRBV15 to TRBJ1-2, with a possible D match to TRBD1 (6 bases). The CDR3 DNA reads TGTGCCACCAGCAGAGAGGTCCAGGGGACGAAAGGCTACACCTTC. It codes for CATSREVQGTKGYTF.